Each of the 30 T cell receptor beta chains below was sequenced from the same sample in a study of response to subunit inactivated influenza vaccine. Each CDR3 protein gets one entry after TCRdb re-called the RT-PCR reads with MiXCR. This repertoire shows about 780,000 distinct CDR3 sequences, around a sixth found once; its top ten account for approximately 10%. Sample: PBMCs from blood, taken about 5 days after vaccination. The receptors derive from a man aged 50-59 years who received an inactivated influenza vaccine.

This clonotype was observed a few times. The chain combines TRBV20-1 with TRBJ1-5; 9 nucleotides line up with TRBD1. The CDR3 length is 14 residues. With 6 bases clipped from V and 3 bases from J, the junction kept 6 bases outside the gene matches. Per the germline V gene, CDR1 is DFQATT and CDR2 is SNEGSKA (reference sequence). The CDR3 DNA follows: TGCAGTGCCAGGGGACAGGGACCCAATCAGCCCCAGCATTTT. Its translation is CSARGQGPNQPQHF.

This clonotype has at least ten counts. The gene calls are TRBV12-3 or TRBV12-4 and TRBJ2-3; D might be TRBD1 or TRBD2, each matching 5 bases. The CDR3 covers 14 residues. V lost 3 bases to trimming and J lost 6 bases, with 13 bases between them. CDR3 sequence: CASSFSAGTDTQYF. CDR3 nucleotide sequence: TGTGCCAGCAGTTTCTCGGCAGGGACGGATACGCAGTATTTT.

The chain joins TRBV5-1 to TRBJ2-7; 10 positions agree with TRBD1. Looked up from germline, CDR1 is SGHRS and CDR2 is YFSETQ. This CDR3 has 16 residues. J gave up 4 bases and V 3 bases, and 10 bases lay outside the gene matches. The CDR3 region has the DNA TGCGCCAGCAGCTCGAACCTTCCGGGACAGGGGTACGAGCAGTACTTC. Amino acid sequence: CASSSNLPGQGYEQYF.

This clonotype has just a few counts. This chain connects TRBV12-3 or TRBV12-4 to TRBJ2-3; TRBD1 might be the D (5 bases). The CDR3 contains 13 residues. V was pared by 5 bases and J by 9 bases, with 15 bases between. This CDR3 is CASSQQRQQTQYF. The CDR3 bases are TGTGCCAGCAGTCAACAACGACAGCAGACGCAGTATTTT.

The chain carries TRBV20-1 and TRBJ2-1, with TRBD2 matching over 10 bases. The CDR3 loop spans 15 amino acids. CDR1 and CDR2 from the germline V gene are DFQATT and SNEGSKA (reference sequence). J lost 6 bases, V lost 6 bases, and 11 bases had no gene match. CDR3: CSARLAGIWSNEQFF. In DNA form, the CDR3 reads TGCAGTGCAAGACTAGCGGGTATTTGGTCCAATGAGCAGTTCTTC.

Only a few counts were recorded for this clonotype. The rearrangement joins TRBV25-1 to TRBJ2-7; 7 positions match TRBD2. After removal of 6 bases from V and 5 bases from J, the junction contained 13 bases not matched to a gene. The CDR3 sequence is 15 residues long. From germline, CDR1 is MGHDK and CDR2 SYGVNS. CDR3 bases: TGTGCCAGCAGGGGGGGGATAGGCGGGTACGACGAGCAGTACTTC. Translation: CASRGGIGGYDEQYF.

This clonotype was detected many times. CDR3 residues: CASSRGHRVTEAFF. CDR3 coding DNA: TGTGCCAGCAGCCGCGGACACCGGGTCACTGAAGCTTTCTTT. The V and J genes are TRBV12-3 or TRBV12-4 and TRBJ1-1; TRBD1 is a possible D gene (5 bases). V shed 6 bases and J shed 4 bases, with 15 bases lying between them. This CDR3 has 14 amino acids.

This sequence joins TRBV24-1 and TRBJ1-5; a weak D match, TRBD1 (5 bases). V lost 4 bases and J lost 0, with 9 bases in between. The CDR3 runs to 15 residues. Germline V gene lookup returns CDR1 KGHDR and CDR2 SFDVKD. CDR3 coding DNA: TGTGCCACCAGTGACGGGGGGAGTAGCAATCAGCCCCAGCATTTT. This codes for CATSDGGSSNQPQHF.

The V and J genes are TRBV7-2 and TRBJ2-1; D remains unclear. V lost 1 base and J lost 2, with 12 bases in between. Per germline, CDR1 SGHTA and CDR2 FQGNSA. This CDR3 is 16 amino acids long. As DNA, the CDR3 is TGTGCCAGCAGCTTAGTCGCTGTGGATCCCTACAATGAGCAGTTCTTC. This gives the protein CASSLVAVDPYNEQFF.

The genes are TRBV3-1 and TRBJ2-1; 10 bases are a match to TRBD2. Trimming cost V 5 bases and J 3 bases; bases outside gene matches: 10. CDR1 LGHDT and CDR2 YNNKEL come from the germline V gene (reference sequence). This CDR3 region has 17 residues. The CDR3 is CASSKGVSGGIYNEQFF. DNA for the CDR3: TGTGCCAGCAGCAAGGGAGTTAGCGGGGGGATCTACAATGAGCAGTTCTTC.

This clonotype was counted ten times or more. At one of its ends the junction is not consistent with the germline gene, which may arise from a read error. The chain is built from TRBV7-9 and TRBJ2-1; 7 bases fit TRBD1. The CDR3 spans 11 residues. Germline assignment: CDR1 SEHNR and CDR2 FQNEAQ (reference sequence). CDR3 sequence (DNA): TGTGCCAGCAGCTTCGACAGGGTCCTCCTCTTC. It specifies CASSFDRVLLF.

The chain joins TRBV28 to TRBJ2-2; possibly TRBD1 for D (6 bases). This CDR3 is built from 15 residues. Germline V gene lookup returns CDR1 MDHEN and CDR2 SYDVKM. The V gene lost 6 bases and the J gene lost 5 bases, with 16 bases spanning the gap. This CDR3 is CASSPGQLGTGELFF. The CDR3 region has the DNA TGTGCCAGCAGCCCCGGACAGCTGGGGACCGGGGAGCTGTTTTTT.

CDR3 nucleotides: TGCAGCGTGACGGCAGAGACCTCCTACGAGCAGTACTTC. Encoded protein: CSVTAETSYEQYF. V usage is TRBV29-1 and J usage is TRBJ2-7; D unclear. Germline CDR1 reads SQVTM; CDR2 reads ANQGSEA. The length of the CDR3 is 13 residues. Trimming removed 6 bases from V and 0 bases from J, with 12 bases in between.

The chain uses TRBV11-2 and TRBJ2-5, with D perhaps matching TRBD1 or TRBD2 (5 bases each). Germline CDR1 and CDR2: SGHAT and FQNNGV. The CDR3 has 14 amino acids. V shed 0 bases and J shed 4 bases, with 9 bases lying between them. The CDR3 bases are TGTGCCAGCAGCTTAGATCTGAGGGGAGAGACCCAGTACTTC. Translated: CASSLDLRGETQYF. Using reference TRBV11-2 and TRBJ2-5 for the parts outside the CDR3, the full variable domain is EAGVAQSPRYKIIEKRQSVAFWCNPISGHATLYWYQQILGQGPKLLIQFQNNGVVDDSQLPKDRFSAERLKGVDSTLKIQPAKLEDSAVYLCASSLDLRGETQYFGPGTRLLVL.

This sequence joins TRBV9 and TRBJ2-1, with a tentative D call TRBD2 (6 bases). This CDR3 is built from 14 residues. Germline CDR1 and CDR2: SGDLS and YYNGEE. The ends were cut back, 0 bases at V and 4 bases at J, with 8 bases in the middle. The CDR3 sequence is CASSVAAGYNEQFF. The DNA for the CDR3 is TGTGCCAGCAGCGTAGCGGCGGGGTACAATGAGCAGTTCTTC.

This clonotype was recorded a few times. V is TRBV20-1 and J is TRBJ2-5; 7 bases are a match to TRBD1. CDR1 is DFQATT and CDR2 is SNEGSKA in the germline V gene (reference sequence). CDR3 length: 13 amino acids. The ends lost 4 bases at V and 1 base at J; junction bases unmatched: 3. The CDR3 nucleotides read TGCAGTGCTATGACAGGGACCCAAGAGACCCAGTACTTC. Protein sequence: CSAMTGTQETQYF.

The V gene is TRBV29-1, the J gene TRBJ1-5; D unresolved. The V end was cut by 6 bases, the J end by 1 base, with 10 bases between. The CDR3 is 13 residues long. Germline V gene sequence: CDR1 SQVTM, CDR2 ANQGSEA. CDR3 region: CSVIQSSNQPQHF. Written as DNA, the CDR3 is TGCAGCGTCATACAGTCCAGCAATCAGCCCCAGCATTTT.

The V gene is TRBV20-1, the J gene TRBJ2-7, with TRBD2 matching over 8 bases. The CDR3 spans 13 residues. Germline V lookup: CDR1 DFQATT, CDR2 SNEGSKA (reference sequence). The junction had 7 bases not matched to a gene; V was cut back by 6 bases and J by 3 bases. CDR3 sequence reads: CSAHSGVSYEQYF. The CDR3 DNA sequence: TGCAGTGCCCATAGCGGGGTCAGCTACGAGCAGTACTTC.

The gene calls are TRBV4-1 and TRBJ2-5; perhaps TRBD1 as D (6 bases). With 4 bases removed from V and 2 bases from J, the gap between germline ends came to 11 bases. CDR1 and CDR2 (germline): MGHRA, YSYEKL. The CDR3 is 14 residues long. CDR3 DNA: TGCGCCAGCAGCCGCGCCGGGACACAAGAGACCCAGTACTTC. Translation: CASSRAGTQETQYF.

This clonotype turned up a few times. The chain combines TRBV5-4 with TRBJ1-2; D is uncertain. The CDR3 contains 16 residues. CDR1 and CDR2 (germline): SGHNT, YYREEE (reference sequence). The germline V and J ends were trimmed by 2 bases and 3 bases, with 17 bases remaining between them. CDR3 bases: TGTGCCAGCAGCTTTAATACCGGGGAAACTTACTATGGCTACACCTTC. It yields the protein CASSFNTGETYYGYTF.

This clonotype showed up just a few times. V and J are TRBV6-1 and TRBJ2-7; 7 bases agree with TRBD1. The CDR3 runs to 16 residues. Germline-derived CDR1 and CDR2 are MNHNS and SASEGT. V trimming: 4 bases; J trimming: 1 base; junction bases outside the gene matches: 10. This CDR3 reads CASSGTNRGQSYEQYF. CDR3 bases: TGTGCCAGCAGTGGTACAAACCGGGGACAGTCCTACGAGCAGTACTTC.

This clonotype was counted between two and nine times. The chain couples TRBV12-3 or TRBV12-4 to TRBJ2-2, with D perhaps matching TRBD1 (5 bases). CDR3 length: 13 residues. V dropped 2 bases and J dropped 7 bases, with 8 bases sitting between them. The CDR3 nucleotides read TGTGCCAGCAGTTTAAGGGGCGGCGGGGAGCTGTTTTTT. Amino acids: CASSLRGGGELFF.

This clonotype showed up just once. The chain carries TRBV5-1 and TRBJ2-7; 7 nucleotides match TRBD1. V dropped 4 bases and J dropped 4; count of bases not matched to a gene: 8. Germline-derived CDR1 and CDR2 are SGHRS and YFSETQ. This CDR3 is 14 amino acids long. The CDR3 sequence is CASSPGQKLYEQYF. DNA for the CDR3: TGCGCCAGCAGCCCGGGACAGAAATTGTACGAGCAGTACTTC.

The chain employs TRBV18 and TRBJ2-7; 9 bases map to TRBD1. J gave up 6 bases and V 3 bases, and 3 bases lay outside the gene matches. Germline CDR1 is KGHSH and CDR2 is LQKENI. CDR3 length equals 13 residues. Written as DNA, the CDR3 is TGTGCCAGCTCACCCAGGACAGGGGTCGAGCAGTACTTC. This translates into CASSPRTGVEQYF.

The CDR3 sequence is CASSFDLTGPYEQYF. The CDR3 coding sequence is TGTGCCAGCAGCTTCGACCTAACGGGGCCCTACGAGCAGTACTTC. The rearrangement uses TRBV7-2 and TRBJ2-7; either TRBD1 or TRBD2 may fit D (5 bases each). This CDR3 has 15 amino acids. Germline CDR1 and CDR2: SGHTA and FQGNSA. Between the trimmed V and J ends, which lost 3 bases and 2 bases, there was a span of 14 bases.

J is TRBJ2-1 and V is TRBV14; D remains unclear. Germline V gene lookup returns CDR1 SGHDN and CDR2 FVKESK. The CDR3 has 15 residues. Between the trimmed V and J ends, which lost 2 bases and 8 bases, there was a span of 16 bases. The CDR3 DNA follows: TGTGCCAGCAGCCAATCCCCAGCATTGGCATATGAGCAGTTCTTC. Protein product: CASSQSPALAYEQFF.

The chain combines TRBV5-5 with TRBJ1-4, with unresolved D. Germline CDR1 and CDR2: SGHKS and YYEKEE (reference sequence). The CDR3 spans 16 residues. Trimming took 7 bases from V and 8 from J, leaving 24 bases between them. CDR3 loop: CASRRGGGQRGEKLFF. The DNA for the CDR3 is TGTGCCAGCCGACGTGGAGGAGGTCAGCGAGGGGAAAAACTGTTTTTT.

The table lists this clonotype with a few counts. In DNA form, the CDR3 reads TGTGCCTGGAGTCTGCGGACAGGGGGACAAGAGACCCAGTACTTC. Amino acid sequence: CAWSLRTGGQETQYF. This chain uses TRBV30 with TRBJ2-5; 10 bases are a match to TRBD1. CDR3 length: 15 residues. Germline loops: CDR1 GTSNPN, CDR2 SVGIG (reference sequence). The V and J ends lost 2 bases and 2 bases, in that order; junction bases with no gene match: 5.

V is TRBV10-3 and J is TRBJ2-1; D call uncertain. CDR3 length equals 11 residues. CDR1 ENHRY and CDR2 SYGVKD come from the germline V gene. With 3 bases removed from V and 7 bases from J, the gap between germline ends came to 4 bases. The chain's CDR3 is CAISDPNEQFF. The CDR3, as DNA: TGTGCCATCAGTGACCCTAATGAGCAGTTCTTC.

This chain connects TRBV7-6 to TRBJ2-7; D not resolved. V was shortened by 1 base and J by 2 bases, with 15 bases between the two germline ends. Looked up from germline, CDR1 is SGHVS and CDR2 is FNYEAQ. This CDR3 region has 16 residues. The CDR3 loop reads CASSLVEAPPPYEQYF. DNA for the CDR3: TGTGCCAGCAGCTTAGTTGAGGCGCCACCCCCCTACGAGCAGTACTTC.